This passage covers 14 T cell receptor beta chains from one sample sequenced in a study of brain T cells in children with intractable seizures. Assay used: immunoSEQ multiplex PCR; TCRdb lists only in-frame clones, some missing. The sample shows about 340,000 clones, nearly 95% of them seen only once. The sample's time point: blood from clinic visit 5 months post-surgery; TSC patient then seizure free. Source: peripheral blood, taken more than 4 months after surgery. These receptors all stem from a boy under three years old with tuberous sclerosis and intractable seizures.

The V gene is TRBV19, the J gene TRBJ1-1; no firm D call. Trimming shortened V by 9 bases and J by 4 bases, and 12 bases separated the two germline ends. CDR1 and CDR2 (germline): LNHDA, SQIVND (reference sequence). The CDR3 is made up of 12 amino acids. CDR3 coding DNA: TGTGCCAGCCGTAATTGGGGCACTGAAGCTTTCTTT. Amino acid sequence: CASRNWGTEAFF.

The chain's CDR3 is CASSPTGGSNQPQHF. CDR3 nucleotide sequence: TGTGCCAGCAGCCCGACGGGGGGTAGCAATCAGCCCCAGCATTTT. The V call is TRBV9, the J call TRBJ1-5; weak D call: TRBD1 (5 bases). The CDR3 has 15 amino acids. V shed 4 bases and J shed 0 bases, with 11 bases lying between them. CDR1 SGDLS and CDR2 YYNGEE come from the germline V gene.

V and J are TRBV7-9 and TRBJ2-4; 7 nucleotides line up with TRBD1. Unmatched junction bases numbered 7, after V lost 5 bases and J lost 6 bases. Per the germline V gene, CDR1 is SEHNR and CDR2 is FQNEAQ (reference sequence). The CDR3 has 14 residues. CDR3 residues: CASSHTGVGNIQYF. In nucleotides, the CDR3 is TGTGCCAGCAGCCATACAGGGGTGGGAAACATTCAGTACTTC.

This clone was seen just once. The chain couples TRBV18 to TRBJ2-1, with D tentatively TRBD1 (5 bases). The CDR3 covers 13 residues. Germline CDR1 and CDR2: KGHSH and LQKENI. Trimming pared 5 bases from V and 0 bases from J, leaving 5 bases between. The CDR3, as DNA: TGTGCCAGCTCAGACAGCTCCTACAATGAGCAGTTCTTC. Translation gives CASSDSSYNEQFF.

The chain joins TRBV7-9 to TRBJ1-2, with 7 bases lining up with TRBD1. CDR3 length: 17 residues. CDR1 SEHNR and CDR2 FQNEAQ come from the germline V gene (reference sequence). Trimming took 1 base from V and 2 from J; bases not matched to a gene: 10. Here the CDR3 reads CASSLERQRQGNYGYTF. CDR3 nucleotide sequence: TGTGCCAGCAGCTTAGAACGACAACGACAGGGAAACTATGGCTACACCTTC.

V gene TRBV11-2 combines with J gene TRBJ1-1; weak D call: TRBD1 (6 bases). The CDR3 extends over 18 amino acids. V was trimmed by 0 bases and J by 4 bases, leaving 21 bases between them. The germline gives CDR1 SGHAT, CDR2 FQNNGV. In DNA form, the CDR3 reads TGTGCCAGCAGCTTAGAAGGAGTGGGCGGGGGCTGGGGCACTGAAGCTTTCTTT. Translated: CASSLEGVGGGWGTEAFF.

The chain uses TRBV13 and TRBJ1-2; tentatively, D is TRBD1 (5 bases). Trimming shortened V by 5 bases and J by 7 bases, and 17 bases separated the two germline ends. Per the germline V gene, CDR1 is PRHDT and CDR2 is FYEKMQ (reference sequence). CDR3 length: 14 residues. Here the CDR3 DNA reads TGTGCCAGCAGCCCCAAAGGGGATTTGGCTGGCTACACCTTC. As protein: CASSPKGDLAGYTF.

The V and J genes are TRBV28 and TRBJ1-1, with D possibly matching TRBD1 (5 bases). Germline values: CDR1 MDHEN, CDR2 SYDVKM. V lost 0 bases and J lost 5, with 13 bases in between. The CDR3 has 15 amino acids. The CDR3 DNA reads as TGTGCCAGCAGTTTATGTCCCCAGAGGGGTACTGAAGCTTTCTTT. Its protein is CASSLCPQRGTEAFF.

This clone occurred once. The chain recombines TRBV5-1 with TRBJ2-5; 10 bases line up with TRBD2. The germline V gene has CDR1 SGHRS and CDR2 YFSETQ. Trimming cost V 4 bases and J 4 bases; bases outside gene matches: 13. The CDR3 length is 17 residues. The CDR3 reads CASSPTLEAGGSETQYF. Written as DNA, the CDR3 is TGCGCCAGCAGCCCCACACTAGAAGCGGGAGGGTCAGAGACCCAGTACTTC.

This sequence joins TRBV19 and TRBJ1-4, with 8 bases fitting TRBD1. CDR1 is LNHDA, CDR2 SQIVND, per germline (reference sequence). Trimming cost V 5 bases and J 8 bases; bases outside gene matches: 10. This CDR3 is 15 amino acids long. CDR3: CASSPGTGKGEKLFF. In DNA form, the CDR3 reads TGTGCCAGTAGTCCCGGGACAGGCAAGGGAGAAAAACTGTTTTTT. The full variable domain, rest sourced from reference TRBV19 and TRBJ1-4, is DGGITQSPKYLFRKEGQNVTLSCEQNLNHDAMYWYRQDPGQGLRLIYYSQIVNDFQKGDIAEGYSVSREKKESFPLTVTSAQKNPTAFYLCASSPGTGKGEKLFFGSGTQLSVL.

V is TRBV24-1 and J is TRBJ1-2, with 10 bases lining up with TRBD1. With V trimmed by 5 bases and J by 12 bases, 8 bases remained unmatched. CDR3 length equals 13 residues. The germline V gene has CDR1 KGHDR and CDR2 SFDVKD. This CDR3 is CATSADRGRGHTF. CDR3 coding DNA: TGTGCCACCAGTGCAGACAGGGGGCGAGGCCACACCTTC.

The chain recombines TRBV4-1 with TRBJ1-5, with a tentative D call TRBD1 (5 bases). The CDR3 loop spans 13 amino acids. CDR1 and CDR2 from the germline V gene are MGHRA and YSYEKL. V lost 4 bases and J 5 bases, leaving 9 bases between the germline ends. CDR3 residues: CASSRGRDQPQHF. The CDR3 DNA is TGCGCCAGCAGCCGGGGCAGGGATCAGCCCCAGCATTTT.

V and J are TRBV7-2 and TRBJ1-1; possibly TRBD1 for D (5 bases). Trimming took 5 bases from V and 2 from J, leaving 15 bases between them. Germline V lookup: CDR1 SGHTA, CDR2 FQGNSA. The CDR3 runs 15 residues. CDR3 nucleotide sequence: TGTGCCAGCAGCCGGGACGCAGGGCCCAACACTGAAGCTTTCTTT. Its translation: CASSRDAGPNTEAFF.

This clone was detected only a few times. The rearrangement uses TRBV7-8 and TRBJ2-2, with TRBD1 identical over 10 bases. After removal of 1 base from V and 2 bases from J, the junction contained 10 bases not matched to a gene. CDR3 length: 19 amino acids. Germline values: CDR1 SGHVS, CDR2 FQNEAQ. The CDR3 coding sequence is TGTGCCAGCAGCTTAGTCAACCCCGGGACAGGGGTAAACACCGGGGAGCTGTTTTTT. It yields the protein CASSLVNPGTGVNTGELFF.